The rows below give T cell receptor beta chains drawn from one sample of a study of a mutant IDH1 vaccine in newly diagnosed glioma. Sequencing used immunoSEQ multiplex PCR; TCRdb keeps in-frame clones, though not all of them. The table includes about 36,000 clones, roughly four fifths detected once. No antigen has been assigned to these receptors. Specimen: PBMCs, collected from a glioma patient whose treatment included an IDH1 peptide vaccine. All receptors derive from a man aged 35 to 55 with glioma. The CDR3 runs from the conserved cysteine through the conserved F or W. The D gene is left open where the match is weak. Clone size is given for some rows only: seen once, a few or many times, or a class if the clone is expanded.

D	V	J	size	CDR3	DNA
NA	TRBV30	TRBJ1-1	NA	CAWSSQGEALF	TGTGCCTGGAGTAGTCAGGGAGAAGCTCTCTTT
NA	TRBV7-2	TRBJ1-4	NA	CASSRGPAANEKLFF	TGTGCCAGCAGCCGGGGACCGGCCGCTAATGAAAAACTGTTTTTT
NA	TRBV2	TRBJ2-5	NA	CASSGQRQETQYF	TGTGCCAGCAGCGGACAGAGACAAGAGACCCAGTACTTC
TRBD2	TRBV9	TRBJ2-2	NA	CASSVWLAGVENTGELFF	TGTGCCAGCAGCGTATGGCTAGCGGGAGTGGAAAACACCGGGGAGCTGTTTTTT
NA	TRBV7-9	TRBJ2-1	NA	CASSDTGTPSSYNEQFF	TGTGCCAGCAGCGATACCGGGACTCCGAGCTCCTACAATGAGCAGTTCTTC
TRBD1	TRBV2	TRBJ1-2	NA	CASSEYRGANYGYTF	TGTGCCAGCAGTGAATACAGGGGGGCTAACTATGGCTACACCTTC
TRBD1	TRBV18	TRBJ1-2	NA	CASSLGQGGGYTF	TGTGCCAGCTCACTGGGACAGGGTGGTGGCTACACCTTC
NA	TRBV10-2	TRBJ1-3	NA	CASSDQSGNTIYF	TGCGCCAGCAGTGACCAGAGTGGAAACACCATATATTTT
NA	TRBV11-3	TRBJ1-1	NA	CASSLGPREAFF	TGTGCCAGCAGCTTAGGGCCCAGGGAAGCTTTCTTT
NA	TRBV14	TRBJ1-1	few	CASSPKWGVETEAFF	TGTGCCAGCAGCCCTAAATGGGGGGTGGAGACTGAAGCTTTCTTT
TRBD2	TRBV10-2	TRBJ2-1	NA	CASSSGRSSYNEQFF	TGCGCCAGCAGCAGCGGGAGGAGCTCCTACAATGAGCAGTTCTTC
NA	TRBV5-8	TRBJ1-6	NA	CASSLGDSSSPLHF	TGTGCCAGCAGCTTAGGCGACAGCTCCTCACCCCTCCACTTT
NA	TRBV9	TRBJ2-3	NA	CASSPFRGGAGTDTQYF	TGTGCCAGCAGCCCGTTCCGTGGGGGCGCCGGCACAGATACGCAGTATTTT
NA	TRBV28	TRBJ2-5	NA	CASSRLLETQYF	TGTGCCAGCAGCCGCCTCTTAGAGACCCAGTACTTC
TRBD1	TRBV5-1	TRBJ2-7	NA	CASSTGTGGFHEQYF	TGCGCCAGCAGCACGGGGACAGGGGGCTTCCACGAGCAGTACTTC
NA	TRBV19	TRBJ2-2	NA	CASSFSGTPTGELFF	TGTGCCAGTAGTTTCTCCGGGACTCCTACCGGGGAGCTGTTTTTT
TRBD2	TRBV2	TRBJ2-5	once	CASSGLAGQETQYF	TGTGCCAGCAGCGGACTAGCGGGACAAGAGACCCAGTACTTC
NA	TRBV30	TRBJ1-3	NA	CAWSERGSGNTIYF	TGTGCCTGGAGTGAACGGGGCTCTGGAAACACCATATATTTT
TRBD2	TRBV9	TRBJ2-5	NA	CASSTSGRPQETQYF	TGTGCCAGCAGCACCAGCGGGAGGCCCCAAGAGACCCAGTACTTC
NA	TRBV19	TRBJ1-5	NA	CASISGWNQPQHF	TGTGCCAGTATCTCGGGTTGGAATCAGCCCCAGCATTTT
NA	TRBV25-1	TRBJ1-2	NA	CASSPTAGRDGYTF	TGTGCCAGCAGCCCCACGGCTGGGAGGGATGGCTACACCTTC
TRBD1	TRBV4-1	TRBJ1-3	NA	CASSPGQGASGNTIYF	TGCGCCAGCAGCCCCGGACAGGGGGCCTCTGGAAACACCATATATTTT